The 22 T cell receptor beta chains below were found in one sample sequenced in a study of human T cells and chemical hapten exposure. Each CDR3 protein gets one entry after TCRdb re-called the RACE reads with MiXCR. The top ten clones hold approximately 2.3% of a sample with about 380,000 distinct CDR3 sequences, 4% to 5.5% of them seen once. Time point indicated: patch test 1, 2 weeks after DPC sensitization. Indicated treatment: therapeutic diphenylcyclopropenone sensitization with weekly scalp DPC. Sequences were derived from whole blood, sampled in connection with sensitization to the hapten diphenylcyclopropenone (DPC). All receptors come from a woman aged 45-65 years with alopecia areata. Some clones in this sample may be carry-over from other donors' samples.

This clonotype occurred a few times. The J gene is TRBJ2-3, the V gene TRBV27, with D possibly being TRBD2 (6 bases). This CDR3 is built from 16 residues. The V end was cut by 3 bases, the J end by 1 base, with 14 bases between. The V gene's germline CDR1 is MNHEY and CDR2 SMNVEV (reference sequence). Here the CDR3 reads CASSFSSESGTDTQYF. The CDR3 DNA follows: TGTGCCAGCAGTTTTTCTAGCGAGAGCGGCACAGATACGCAGTATTTT.

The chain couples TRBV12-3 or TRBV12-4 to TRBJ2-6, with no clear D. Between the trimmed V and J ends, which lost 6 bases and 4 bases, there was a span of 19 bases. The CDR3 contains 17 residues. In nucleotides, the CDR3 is TGTGCCAGCAGCCGCCCCCATCACCAGGCAGGGGCCAACGTCCTGACTTTC. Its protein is CASSRPHHQAGANVLTF.

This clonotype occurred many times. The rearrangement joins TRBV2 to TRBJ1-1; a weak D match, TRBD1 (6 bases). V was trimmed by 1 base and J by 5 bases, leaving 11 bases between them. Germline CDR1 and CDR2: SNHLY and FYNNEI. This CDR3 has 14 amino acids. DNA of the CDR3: TGTGCCAGCAGTGAAGGAGGGAGGGGGACTGAAGCTTTCTTT. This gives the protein CASSEGGRGTEAFF.

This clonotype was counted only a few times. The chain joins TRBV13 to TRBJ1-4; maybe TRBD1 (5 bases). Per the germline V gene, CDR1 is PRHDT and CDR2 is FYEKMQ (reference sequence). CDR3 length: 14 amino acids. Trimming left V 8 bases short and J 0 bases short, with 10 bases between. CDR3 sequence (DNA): TGTGCCAGCTCGACGGGGCCAACTAATGAAAAACTGTTTTTT. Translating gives CASSTGPTNEKLFF. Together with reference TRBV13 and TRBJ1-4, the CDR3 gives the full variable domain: AAGVIQSPRHLIKEKRETATLKCYPIPRHDTVYWYQQGPGQDPQFLISFYEKMQSDKGSIPDRFSAQQFSDYHSELNMSSLELGDSALYFCASSTGPTNEKLFFGSGTQLSVL.

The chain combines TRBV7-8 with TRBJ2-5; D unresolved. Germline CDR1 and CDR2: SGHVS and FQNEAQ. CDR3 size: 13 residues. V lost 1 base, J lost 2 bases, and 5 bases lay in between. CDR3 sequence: CASSLDTQETQYF. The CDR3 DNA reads TGTGCCAGCAGCTTAGATACTCAAGAGACCCAGTACTTC.

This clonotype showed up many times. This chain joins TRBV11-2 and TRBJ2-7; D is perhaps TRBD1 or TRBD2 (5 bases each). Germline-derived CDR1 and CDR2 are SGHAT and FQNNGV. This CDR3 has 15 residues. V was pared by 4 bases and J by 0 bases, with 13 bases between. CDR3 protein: CASSWGRGSSYEQYF. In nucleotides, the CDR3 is TGTGCCAGCAGCTGGGGTCGGGGCAGCTCCTACGAGCAGTACTTC.

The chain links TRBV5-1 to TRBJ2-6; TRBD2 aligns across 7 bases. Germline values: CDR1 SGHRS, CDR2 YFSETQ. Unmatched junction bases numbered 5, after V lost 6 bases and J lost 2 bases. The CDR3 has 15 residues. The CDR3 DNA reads TGCGCCAGCAACCCCGCGGGAGCTGGGGCCAACGTCCTGACTTTC. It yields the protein CASNPAGAGANVLTF. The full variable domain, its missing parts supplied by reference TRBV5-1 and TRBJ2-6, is KAGVTQTPRYLIKTRGQQVTLSCSPISGHRSVSWYQQTPGQGLQFLFEYFSETQRNKGNFPGRFSGRQFSNSRSEMNVSTLELGDSALYLCASNPAGAGANVLTFGAGSRLTVL.

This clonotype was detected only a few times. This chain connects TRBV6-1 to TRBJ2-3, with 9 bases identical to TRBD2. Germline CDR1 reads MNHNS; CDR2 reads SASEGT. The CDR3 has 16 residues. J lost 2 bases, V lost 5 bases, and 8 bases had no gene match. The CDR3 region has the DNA TGTGCCAGCAGTCCGATTCCTAGCGGGGTCACAGATACGCAGTATTTT. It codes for CASSPIPSGVTDTQYF.

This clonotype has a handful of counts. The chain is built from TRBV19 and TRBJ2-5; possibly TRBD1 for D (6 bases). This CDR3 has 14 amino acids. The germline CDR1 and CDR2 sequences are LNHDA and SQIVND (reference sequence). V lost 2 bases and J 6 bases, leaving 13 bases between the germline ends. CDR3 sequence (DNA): TGTGCCAGTAGTATAACTCCGGGACACCAGACCCAGTACTTC. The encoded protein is CASSITPGHQTQYF.

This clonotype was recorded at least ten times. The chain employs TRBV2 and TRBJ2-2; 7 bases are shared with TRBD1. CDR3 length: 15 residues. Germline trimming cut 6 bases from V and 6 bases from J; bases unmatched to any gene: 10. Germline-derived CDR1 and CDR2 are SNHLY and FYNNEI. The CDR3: CASSSTGSFAGELFF. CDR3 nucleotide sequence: TGTGCCAGCAGCTCGACAGGGTCGTTCGCCGGGGAGCTGTTTTTT.

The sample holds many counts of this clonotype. The chain's CDR3 is CASSFSGARTDTQYF. CDR3 DNA: TGTGCCAGCAGTTTTTCGGGAGCCCGCACAGATACGCAGTATTTT. J is TRBJ2-3 and V is TRBV12-3 or TRBV12-4; weak D call: TRBD2 (6 bases). V dropped 3 bases and J dropped 1 base, with 11 bases sitting between them. The length of the CDR3 is 15 residues.

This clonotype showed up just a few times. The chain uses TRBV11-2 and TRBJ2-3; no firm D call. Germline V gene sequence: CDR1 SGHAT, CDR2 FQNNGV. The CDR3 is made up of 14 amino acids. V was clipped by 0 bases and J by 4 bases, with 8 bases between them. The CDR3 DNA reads TGTGCCAGCAGCTTAGAAATGCCCGCAGATACGCAGTATTTT. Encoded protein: CASSLEMPADTQYF.

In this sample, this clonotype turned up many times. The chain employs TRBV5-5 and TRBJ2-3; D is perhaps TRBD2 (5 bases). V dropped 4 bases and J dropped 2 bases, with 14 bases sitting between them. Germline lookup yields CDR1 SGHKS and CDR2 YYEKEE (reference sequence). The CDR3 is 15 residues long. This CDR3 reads CASSPEAGFTDTQYF. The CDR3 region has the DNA TGTGCCAGCAGCCCGGAGGCGGGTTTCACAGATACGCAGTATTTT.

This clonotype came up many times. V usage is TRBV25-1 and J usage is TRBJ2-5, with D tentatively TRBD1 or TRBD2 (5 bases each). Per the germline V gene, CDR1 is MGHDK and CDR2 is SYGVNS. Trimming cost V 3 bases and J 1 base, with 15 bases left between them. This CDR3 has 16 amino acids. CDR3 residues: CASSERGRTLQETQYF. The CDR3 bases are TGTGCCAGCAGTGAGAGGGGCAGAACCCTCCAAGAGACCCAGTACTTC.

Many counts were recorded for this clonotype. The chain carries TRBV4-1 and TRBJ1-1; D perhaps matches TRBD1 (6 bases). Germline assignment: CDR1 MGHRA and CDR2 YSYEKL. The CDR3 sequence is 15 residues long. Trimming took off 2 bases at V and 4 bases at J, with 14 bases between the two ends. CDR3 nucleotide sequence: TGCGCCAGCAGCCAAATCGCGGGGGCAGGCACTGAAGCTTTCTTT. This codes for CASSQIAGAGTEAFF.

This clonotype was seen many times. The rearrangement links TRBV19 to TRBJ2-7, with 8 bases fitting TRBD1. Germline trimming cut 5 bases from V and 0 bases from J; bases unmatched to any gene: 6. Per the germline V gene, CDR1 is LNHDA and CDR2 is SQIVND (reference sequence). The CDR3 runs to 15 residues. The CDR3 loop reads CASSFGTGYSYEQYF. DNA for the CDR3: TGTGCCAGTAGTTTCGGGACAGGTTACTCCTACGAGCAGTACTTC.

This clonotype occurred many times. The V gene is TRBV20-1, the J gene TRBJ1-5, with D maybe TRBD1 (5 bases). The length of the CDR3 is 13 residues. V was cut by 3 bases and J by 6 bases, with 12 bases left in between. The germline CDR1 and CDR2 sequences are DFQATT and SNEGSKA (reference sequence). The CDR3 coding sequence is TGCAGTGCTAGCGTAGGGGTTGGTCAGCCCCAGCATTTT. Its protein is CSASVGVGQPQHF.

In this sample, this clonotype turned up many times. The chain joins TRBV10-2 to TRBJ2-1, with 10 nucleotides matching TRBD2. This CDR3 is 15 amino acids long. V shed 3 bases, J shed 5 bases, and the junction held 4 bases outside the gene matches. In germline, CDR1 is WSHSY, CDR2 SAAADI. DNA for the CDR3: TGCGCCAGCAGTGACTCTAGCGGGAGTAACAATGAGCAGTTCTTC. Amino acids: CASSDSSGSNNEQFF.

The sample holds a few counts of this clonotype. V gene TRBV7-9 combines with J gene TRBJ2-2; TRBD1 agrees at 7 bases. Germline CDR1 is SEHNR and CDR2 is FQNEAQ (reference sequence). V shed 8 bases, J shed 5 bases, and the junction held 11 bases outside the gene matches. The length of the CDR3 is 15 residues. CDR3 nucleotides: TGTGCCAGCGGGAATAACAGGGGCCAGACCGGGGAGCTGTTTTTT. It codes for CASGNNRGQTGELFF.

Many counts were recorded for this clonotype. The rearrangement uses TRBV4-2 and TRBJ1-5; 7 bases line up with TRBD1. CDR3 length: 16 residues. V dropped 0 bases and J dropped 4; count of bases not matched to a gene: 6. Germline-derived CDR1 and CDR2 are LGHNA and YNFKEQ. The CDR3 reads CASSQDRGTVNQPQHF. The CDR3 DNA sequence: TGTGCCAGCAGCCAAGATCGAGGGACAGTGAATCAGCCCCAGCATTTT.

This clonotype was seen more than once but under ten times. CDR3 loop: CASSETYNGYTF. In nucleotides, the CDR3 is TGTGCCAGCAGTGAAACCTATAATGGCTACACCTTC. The chain is built from TRBV6-1 and TRBJ1-2; D remains ambiguous. Germline CDR1 reads MNHNS; CDR2 reads SASEGT. This CDR3 spans 12 amino acids. With 2 bases removed from V and 6 bases from J, the gap between germline ends came to 7 bases.

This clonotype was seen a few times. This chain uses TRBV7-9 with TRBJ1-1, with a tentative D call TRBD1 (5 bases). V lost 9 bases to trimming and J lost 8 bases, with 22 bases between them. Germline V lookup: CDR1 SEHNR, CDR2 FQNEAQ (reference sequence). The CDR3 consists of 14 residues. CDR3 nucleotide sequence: TGTGCCAGTACCTCCCCGGGGGGGAGGCTAGAAGCTTTCTTT. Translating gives CASTSPGGRLEAFF. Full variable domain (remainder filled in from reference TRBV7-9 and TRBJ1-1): DTGVSQNPRHKITKRGQNVTFRCDPISEHNRLYWYRQTLGQGPEFLTYFQNEAQLEKSRLLSDRFSAERPKGSFSTLEIQRTEQGDSAMYLCASTSPGGRLEAFFGQGTRLTVV.